The sequence of this T cell receptor (beta chain) was determined in a study of identical twins (dated by TCRdb to 2016 to 2017). Background for the entire study: To test whether fetal clonotypes persist, this study deep-sequenced TCR alpha and beta repertoires from monozygotic twins, from unrelated adults of various ages, and from cord blood. To rule out contamination, replicate twin experiments were performed at different times with different library preparation protocols. Overall study results and their limits: Fewer insertions were carried by abundant cord blood beta clonotypes; a weaker similar trend was observed in young adult naive repertoires, while no such trend was observed in memory repertoires. Out-of-frame TCR alpha sharing in monozygotic twins was systematically underestimated by recombination models, whereas sharing between unrelated individuals was in agreement with the recombination models. Excess twin sharing in beta out-of-frame sequences was weaker because fewer shared sequences lowered the signal-to-noise ratio. Invariant T cells such as MAIT and iNKT could partly confound zero-insertion analyses, although diverse VJ usage argued against such confounding for most clonotypes. Because the same donors could not be followed over many years, the conclusions relied on cross-sectional statistical analysis. Compared with coincidental sharing between unrelated individuals, an excess of low generation-probability sequences was observed among out-of-frame TCR alpha sequences shared between twins.

Points on this clonotype: This clone's antigen is unknown. Base qualities are not provided; no much larger clone lies one nucleotide away.

Library construction relied on 5' RACE. Instrument on record: Illumina HiSeq 2000. A universal primer binding site was introduced by template switching, and a unique molecular identifier was present in the final cDNA, enabling accurate counting of TCR cDNA molecules. Specific primers in the conserved constant-segment region were used to synthesize first-strand cDNA for the TCR alpha and beta chains. To control for contamination, every cDNA library was double barcoded, receiving both a SMART-Mk sample barcode and Illumina barcodes. TruSeq adapter sequences and Illumina sample barcodes were added in two successive PCR steps. The TCR alpha and beta cDNA libraries were sequenced on the Illumina HiSeq platform using custom primers. The source study handled its data this way. MiGEC processed the raw reads to extract unique molecular identifiers, while MiXCR was used to determine the CDR3 positions. For each individual, recombination models were inferred using an EM algorithm with the repgenHMM and IGoR tools. Shared clonotypes were analyzed with the tcR package in R, and sharing was normalized by the product of cloneset sizes. To study raw recombination without the effects of thymic and clonal selection, out-of-frame nonproductive sequences were analyzed. TCRdb ran its own pipeline on the public reads, namely fastp trimming at Q25 and MiXCR clone calling, and kept in-frame beta chains. Every CDR3 protein is listed once, alongside the most common genes and DNA of its rows. The V and J calls and clone size come from TCRdb's table, not from the authors' own analysis. The sample records 650,000 to 800,000 distinct CDR3 sequences, less than 10% of which are singletons. The ten largest clones take up roughly 0.9% of the sample.

From the cysteine through the phenylalanine, the CDR3 covers 15 amino acids. Only CDR3 DNA remains: 45 bases, in frame from the first base. The germline V end is reduced by 6 bases and the J end by 6 bases; junction bases left unmatched: 9. Only healthy Caucasian donors were included. Three pairs of female monozygotic twins, all aged roughly 18 to 29 years, made up the twin cohort. Peripheral blood mononuclear cells were used as the source from which RNA for TCR libraries was isolated. These same records also appear under a second study, on yellow fever vaccine responses in identical twins. Reported in the second study: According to the authors, in identical twins the way T cells responded to vaccination appeared partly convergent and partly personalized. In identical twins, the study followed T cell clones that responded to the vaccine with precision.

In this chain, TRBV12-3 or TRBV12-4 is recombined with TRBJ2-1, and 9 bases in between align with TRBD1. Sequenced sample: PBMCs. The receptor's source is a woman aged 18-30 years in good health. The DNA is as follows: TGTGCCAGCAGCCACACAGGGGGCCTGGGCAATGAGCAGTTCTTC. Protein translation: CASSHTGGLGNEQFF.